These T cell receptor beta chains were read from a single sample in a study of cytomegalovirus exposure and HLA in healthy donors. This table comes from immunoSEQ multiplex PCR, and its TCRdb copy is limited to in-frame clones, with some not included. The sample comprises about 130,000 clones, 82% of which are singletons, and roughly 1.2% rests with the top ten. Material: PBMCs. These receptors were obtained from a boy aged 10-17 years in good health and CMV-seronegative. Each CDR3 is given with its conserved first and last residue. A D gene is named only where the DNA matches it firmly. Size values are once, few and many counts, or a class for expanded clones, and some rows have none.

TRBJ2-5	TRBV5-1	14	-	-	TGCGCCAGCAGCTTGGGTGGGGGCGGAGAGACCCAGTACTTC	CASSLGGGGETQYF
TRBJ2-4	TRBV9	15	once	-	TGTGCCAGCAGCGTAGTAGGAGGGGAGGAAAACATTCAGTACTTC	CASSVVGGEENIQYF
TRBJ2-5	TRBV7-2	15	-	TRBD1	TGTGCCAGCAGCTGGGACAGGGGCCCGGGGGAGACCCAGTACTTC	CASSWDRGPGETQYF
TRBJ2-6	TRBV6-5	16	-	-	TGTGCCAGCAGTTACTCGGGGACAACTGGGGCCAACGTCCTGACTTTC	CASSYSGTTGANVLTF
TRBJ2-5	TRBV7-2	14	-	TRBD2	TGTGCCAGCGAGGGAGCGGGAGGAAGCGAGACCCAGTACTTC	CASEGAGGSETQYF
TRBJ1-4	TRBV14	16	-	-	TGTGCCAGCAGCCTAGTCGCAGGGAAACGTCATGAAAAACTGTTTTTT	CASSLVAGKRHEKLFF
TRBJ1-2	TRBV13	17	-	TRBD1	TGTGCCAGCAGCTTAGGCGGGCTACAGGGGGCAGAATATGGCTACACCTTC	CASSLGGLQGAEYGYTF
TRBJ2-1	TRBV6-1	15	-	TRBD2	TGTGCCAGCAGGGAAGCGGGAGGGGGGGAGGATGAGCAGTTCTTC	CASREAGGGEDEQFF
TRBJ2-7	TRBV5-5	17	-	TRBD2	TGTGCCAGCAGCTTCGGGGCGGGGGGACAAACTACCTACGAGCAGTACTTC	CASSFGAGGQTTYEQYF
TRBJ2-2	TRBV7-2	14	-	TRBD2	TGTGCCAGTAAATCGGGAGGGCCCACCGGGGAGCTGTTTTTT	CASKSGGPTGELFF
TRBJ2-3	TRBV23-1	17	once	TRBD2	TGCGCCAGCAGGGGCCAGCGGGGGGCTCGGCTTACATATACGCAGTATTTT	CASRGQRGARLTYTQYF
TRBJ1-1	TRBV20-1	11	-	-	TGCAGTGCTAGAGATCAGGCTGAAGCTTTCTTT	CSARDQAEAFF
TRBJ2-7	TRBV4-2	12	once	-	TGTGCCAGCAGCCAAGACGGGGACGAGCAGTACTTC	CASSQDGDEQYF
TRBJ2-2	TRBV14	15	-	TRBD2	TGTGCCAGCAGCCGGCGGGAGCCCTACACCGGGGAGCTGTTTTTT	CASSRREPYTGELFF
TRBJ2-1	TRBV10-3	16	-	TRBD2	TGTGCCATCAGACCGGGACTAGCGGGAGGGCGGGCTGAGCAGTTCTTC	CAIRPGLAGGRAEQFF
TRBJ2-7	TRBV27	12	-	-	TGTGCCAGCAGTACGAGCTCCTACGAGCAGTACTTC	CASSTSSYEQYF
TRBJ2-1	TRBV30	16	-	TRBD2	TGTGCCTGGAGTGCCTCGGGAGGGCCTTTCTACAATGAGCAGTTCTTC	CAWSASGGPFYNEQFF
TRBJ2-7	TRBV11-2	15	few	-	TGTGCCAGCAGCGGACTGAGGCGGAAACCCTACGAGCAGTACTTC	CASSGLRRKPYEQYF
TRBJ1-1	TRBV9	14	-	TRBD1	TGTGCCAGCAGCAAAGGGACAGCGAACACTGAAGCTTTCTTT	CASSKGTANTEAFF
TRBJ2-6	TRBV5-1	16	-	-	TGCGCCAGCAGCTTAGGCGACACACTGGGGGCCAACGTCCTGACTTTC	CASSLGDTLGANVLTF
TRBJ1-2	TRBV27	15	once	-	TGTGCCAGCAGGTCGGACGGAGGAACTAACTATGGCTACACCTTC	CASRSDGGTNYGYTF
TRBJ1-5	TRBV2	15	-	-	TGTGCCAGCAGTGACGTCGCGGCACCTAATCAGCCCCAGCATTTT	CASSDVAAPNQPQHF
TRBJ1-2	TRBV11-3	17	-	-	TGTGCCAGCAGCTCCTCAGCGGACAGAGAAGCTAACTATGGCTACACCTTC	CASSSSADREANYGYTF
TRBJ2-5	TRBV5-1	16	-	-	TGCGCCAGCACCCCCTCTCCAGCGGTCCTCCAAGAGACCCAGTACTTC	CASTPSPAVLQETQYF
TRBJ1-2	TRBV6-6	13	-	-	TGTGCCAGCAGAGAGACAGGTCGGGGTGGCTACACCTTC	CASRETGRGGYTF
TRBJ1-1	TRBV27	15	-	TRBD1	TGTGCCAGCAGTTTATATCGGGACAGTGGGACTGAAGCTTTCTTT	CASSLYRDSGTEAFF
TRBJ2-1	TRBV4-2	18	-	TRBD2	TGTGCCAGCAGCCAAGAACCCTCTGGGACTAGCAGCTACAATGAGCAGTTCTTC	CASSQEPSGTSSYNEQFF
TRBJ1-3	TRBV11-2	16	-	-	TGTGCCAGCAGCTTAGTCGGACAGCTCTCTGGAAACACCATATATTTT	CASSLVGQLSGNTIYF
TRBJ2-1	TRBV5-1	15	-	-	TGCGCCAGCAGCTTGGCCTCGGGTAATTACAATGAGCAGTTCTTC	CASSLASGNYNEQFF
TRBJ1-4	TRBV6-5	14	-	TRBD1	TGTGCCAGCAGTGACGGGACAGGGTATGAAAAACTGTTTTTT	CASSDGTGYEKLFF
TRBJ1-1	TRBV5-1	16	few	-	TGCGCCAGCAGCTTGGATTGGAGCGATATGAACACTGAAGCTTTCTTT	CASSLDWSDMNTEAFF
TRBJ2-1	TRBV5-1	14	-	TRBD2	TGCGCCAGCAGCTTGCGGGAGGACTACAATGAGCAGTTCTTC	CASSLREDYNEQFF
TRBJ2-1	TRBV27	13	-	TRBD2	TGTGCCAGCAGTTTACGACTAGCGGATGAGCAGTTCTTC	CASSLRLADEQFF
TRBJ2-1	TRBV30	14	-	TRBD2	TGTGCCGCCCAAAGCGGGGTCTCCTACAATGAGCAGTTCTTC	CAAQSGVSYNEQFF
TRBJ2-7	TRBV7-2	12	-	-	TGTGCCAGCAGCTTAGTAGTCGACGAGCAGTACTTC	CASSLVVDEQYF
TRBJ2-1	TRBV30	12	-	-	TGTGCCTGGAGTGGGAGAGACAATGAGCAGTTCTTC	CAWSGRDNEQFF
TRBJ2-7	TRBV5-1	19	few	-	TGCGCCAGCGGCGAGGGGTCCGGCGTGGGAGGGGGGGGTCCCAGCGAGCAGTACTTC	CASGEGSGVGGGGPSEQYF
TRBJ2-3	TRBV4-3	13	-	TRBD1	TGCGCCAGCAGCCCCAGGACAGGGGATACGCAGTATTTT	CASSPRTGDTQYF
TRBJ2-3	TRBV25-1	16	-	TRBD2	TGTGCCAGCAATCTTTGGTCTAGCGGGAGCACAGATACGCAGTATTTT	CASNLWSSGSTDTQYF
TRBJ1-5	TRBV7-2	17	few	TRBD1	TGTGCCAGCAGCTTAGAGCCCGGACAGGGGGCTAGTCAGCCCCAGCATTTT	CASSLEPGQGASQPQHF
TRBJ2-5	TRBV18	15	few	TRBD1	TGTGCCAGCTCACGTCCGGGACAGAACCAAGAGACCCAGTACTTC	CASSRPGQNQETQYF
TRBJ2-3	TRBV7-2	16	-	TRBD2	TGTGCCAGCAGCGAAACTAGCGGGAGGTCCACAGATACGCAGTATTTT	CASSETSGRSTDTQYF
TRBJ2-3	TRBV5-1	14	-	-	TGCGCCAGCAGCTTGGCTAGCAATAAAGATACGCAGTATTTT	CASSLASNKDTQYF
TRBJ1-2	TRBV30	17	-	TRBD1	TGTGCCTGGAGGCCGGGGGTTATTACAGGGGATGACTATGGCTACACCTTC	CAWRPGVITGDDYGYTF
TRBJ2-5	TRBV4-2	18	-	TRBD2	TGTGCCAGCAGCCAAGAGTTACTAGCGGGAGGACGCCAAGAGACCCAGTACTTC	CASSQELLAGGRQETQYF
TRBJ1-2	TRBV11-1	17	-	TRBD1	TGTGCCAGCAGCTCCTTCGGGACAGGGAAGGGAGACTATGGCTACACCTTC	CASSSFGTGKGDYGYTF
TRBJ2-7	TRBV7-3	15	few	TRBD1	TGTGCCAGCAGCTTAAAACCAGGGGGACCCTACGAGCAGTACTTC	CASSLKPGGPYEQYF
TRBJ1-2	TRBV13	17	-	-	TGTGCCAGCAGCTTAGCAGACTACGGGACACCATCAGGTGGCTACACCTTC	CASSLADYGTPSGGYTF
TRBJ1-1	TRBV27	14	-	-	TGTGCCAGCAGTTATCGGGGGATGAACACTGAAGCTTTCTTT	CASSYRGMNTEAFF
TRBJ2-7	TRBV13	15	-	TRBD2	TGTGCCAGCAGAAAGAGGACTAGCGGGAGGGACGAGCAGTACTTC	CASRKRTSGRDEQYF
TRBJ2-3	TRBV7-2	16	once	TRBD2	TGTGCCAGCAGCCCCCCGGGGGGATCCCCCACAGATACGCAGTATTTT	CASSPPGGSPTDTQYF
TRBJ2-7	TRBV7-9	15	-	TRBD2	TGTGCCAGCAGCCCGAGAGGACTAGCGGGGGCCGAGCAGTACTTC	CASSPRGLAGAEQYF
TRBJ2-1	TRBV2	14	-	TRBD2	TGTGCCACCCTAGCGGGTAGCTCCTACAATGAGCAGTTCTTC	CATLAGSSYNEQFF
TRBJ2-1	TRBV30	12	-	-	TGTGCCTGGAGCCTTCTCTACAATGAGCAGTTCTTC	CAWSLLYNEQFF
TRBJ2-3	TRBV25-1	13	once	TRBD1	TGTGCCAGCAGACAGGGGGCGTCGGATACGCAGTATTTT	CASRQGASDTQYF
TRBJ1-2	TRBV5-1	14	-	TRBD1	TGCGCCAGCAGCTTATTAACAGGGGGCGGTGGCTACACCTTC	CASSLLTGGGGYTF
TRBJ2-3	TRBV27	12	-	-	TGTGCCAGCAGTACAACGGGAGATACGCAGTATTTT	CASSTTGDTQYF